This T cell receptor (beta chain) derives from a study of identical twins. TCRdb processed the 5' RACE reads anew with MiXCR; each CDR3 protein has one entry. Here the sample spans roughly 710,000 distinct CDR3 sequences, roughly 6.2% being singletons. This clonotype was seen at least ten times. In every case, the donor was a healthy Caucasian. Sequencing used naive T cells sorted from blood. The source of this sequence is a young man in good health.

The CDR3 DNA follows: TGTGCCAGCAGCTCTCATGGGCCAGCCCTGGGGAATGAGCAGTTCTTC. This gives the protein CASSSHGPALGNEQFF. V is TRBV7-2 and J is TRBJ2-1; D ambiguous. Between the trimmed V and J ends, which lost 4 bases and 7 bases, there was a span of 20 bases. Germline loops: CDR1 SGHTA, CDR2 FQGNSA. The CDR3 loop spans 16 amino acids.